This T cell receptor beta chain was sequenced for a study of response to subunit inactivated influenza vaccine. Each CDR3 protein gets one entry after TCRdb re-called the RT-PCR reads with MiXCR. The table includes around 480,000 distinct CDR3 sequences, 16% detected once. The CDR3 has 16 amino acids. Trimming stripped 5 bases from V and 0 bases from J, with 14 bases between. This clonotype was counted between two and nine times. The specimen comprised CD4+ T cells sorted from PBMCs, sampled less than 30 months after vaccination. The gene calls are TRBV12-3 or TRBV12-4 and TRBJ1-5; no clear D gene. The clonotype comes from a man between 50 and 69 years old who received an inactivated influenza vaccine. The chain's CDR3 is CASSSLLRNSNQPQHF. The CDR3 DNA is TGTGCCAGCAGTAGCCTCCTTAGGAATAGCAATCAGCCCCAGCATTTT.